This TCR beta chain was identified during a study of regulatory T cells in long-lasting Graves disease. Study observations and caveats: Clonotypes that were public and shared totalled a few thousand in persistent patients versus about 1,000 in new patients. Persistent Graves' patients possessed reduced TCR diversity relative to recently diagnosed ones.

The CDR3 contains 16 residues. The ends lost 4 bases at V and 6 bases at J; junction bases unmatched: 8. Time point: persistent/refractory GD, antithyroid drugs over 5 years with positive TRAb. Preparation of the TCR library used RNA extracted from PBMCs. Per American Thyroid Association guidelines, Graves' disease was diagnosed. Arm-PCR of CDR3 regions and iRepertoire HTBI primers were the basis on which TCR beta libraries were built. TCRdb independently ran MiXCR on the multiplex PCR reads; one entry per CDR3 protein. The table has around 460,000 distinct CDR3 sequences, about 22% seen once; the top ten hold over 6%. This clonotype was counted at least ten times. Its antigen remains unidentified.

V gene TRBV12-3 or TRBV12-4 combines with J gene TRBJ1-6, with TRBD1 matching over 8 bases. The sequencing here drew on peripheral blood mononuclear cells (PBMCs), taken when the disease was refractory, from a patient treated with antithyroid drugs. The sequence was collected from a female donor with Graves disease. The CDR3 sequence is CASSSDPGTGNSPLHF. CDR3 bases: TGTGCCAGCAGTTCCGACCCGGGGACAGGTAATTCACCCCTCCACTTT.